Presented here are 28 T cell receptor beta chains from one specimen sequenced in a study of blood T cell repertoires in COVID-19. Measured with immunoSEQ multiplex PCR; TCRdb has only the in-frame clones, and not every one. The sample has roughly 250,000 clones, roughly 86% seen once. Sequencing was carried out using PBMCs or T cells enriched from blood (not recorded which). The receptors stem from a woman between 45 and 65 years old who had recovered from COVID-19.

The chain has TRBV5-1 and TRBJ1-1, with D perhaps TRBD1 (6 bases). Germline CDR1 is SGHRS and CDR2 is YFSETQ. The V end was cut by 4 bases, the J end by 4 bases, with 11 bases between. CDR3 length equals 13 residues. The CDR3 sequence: CASSTGQLTEAFF. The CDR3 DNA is TGCGCCAGCAGCACTGGACAGCTCACTGAAGCTTTCTTT.

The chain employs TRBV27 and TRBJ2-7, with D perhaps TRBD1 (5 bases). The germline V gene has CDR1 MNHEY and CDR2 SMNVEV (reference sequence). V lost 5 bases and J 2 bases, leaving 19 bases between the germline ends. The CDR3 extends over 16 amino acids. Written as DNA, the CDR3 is TGTGCCAGCAGTCCCAAGTCAGGGCATCGGACCTACGAGCAGTACTTC. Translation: CASSPKSGHRTYEQYF.

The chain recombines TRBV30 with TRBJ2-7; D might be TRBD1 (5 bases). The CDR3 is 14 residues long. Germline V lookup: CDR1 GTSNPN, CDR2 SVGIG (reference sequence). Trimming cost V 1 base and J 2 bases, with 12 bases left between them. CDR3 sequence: CAWSGGLGPYEQYF. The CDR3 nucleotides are TGTGCCTGGAGTGGGGGTTTGGGGCCCTACGAGCAGTACTTC.

The CDR3: CASSQRVYGYTF. Written as DNA, the CDR3 is TGTGCCAGCAGCCAGAGGGTCTATGGCTACACCTTC. J is TRBJ1-2 and V is TRBV3-1 (or the pseudogene TRBV3-2); no reliable D call. Germline values: CDR1 LGHDT, CDR2 YNNKEL (reference sequence). V was cut by 3 bases and J by 4 bases, with 6 bases left in between. This CDR3 spans 12 amino acids.

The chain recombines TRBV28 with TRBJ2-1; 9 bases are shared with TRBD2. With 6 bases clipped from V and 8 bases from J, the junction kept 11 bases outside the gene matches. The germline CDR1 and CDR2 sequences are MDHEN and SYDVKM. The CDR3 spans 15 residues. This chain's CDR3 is CASSHFSGSFYEQFF. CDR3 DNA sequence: TGTGCCAGCAGCCACTTTAGCGGGAGTTTCTATGAGCAGTTCTTC.

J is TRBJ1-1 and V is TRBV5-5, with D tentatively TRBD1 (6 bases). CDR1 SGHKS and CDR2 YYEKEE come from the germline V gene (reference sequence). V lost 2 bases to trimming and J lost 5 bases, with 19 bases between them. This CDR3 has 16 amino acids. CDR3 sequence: CASSFLIQGLGTEAFF. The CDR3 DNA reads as TGTGCCAGCAGCTTTTTGATTCAGGGGCTGGGAACTGAAGCTTTCTTT.

The CDR3 protein is CASSLGGQERGYTF. In DNA, the CDR3 is TGTGCCAGCAGCTTAGGGGGACAGGAACGCGGCTACACCTTC. V and J are TRBV7-8 and TRBJ1-2, with TRBD1 identical over 8 bases. CDR1 is SGHVS and CDR2 is FQNEAQ in the germline V gene. V was clipped by 1 base and J by 8 bases; unmatched bases: 6. The CDR3 spans 14 residues.

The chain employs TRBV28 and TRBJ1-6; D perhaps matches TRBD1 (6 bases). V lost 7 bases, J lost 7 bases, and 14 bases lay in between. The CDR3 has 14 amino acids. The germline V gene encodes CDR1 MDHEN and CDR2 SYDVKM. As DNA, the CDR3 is TGTGCCAGCACCACAGGGCCTCGCAATTCACCCCTCCACTTT. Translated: CASTTGPRNSPLHF.

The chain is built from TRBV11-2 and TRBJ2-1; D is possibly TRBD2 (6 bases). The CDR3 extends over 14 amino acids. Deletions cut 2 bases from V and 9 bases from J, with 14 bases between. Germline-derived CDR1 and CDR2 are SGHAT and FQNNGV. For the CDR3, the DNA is TGTGCCAGCAGCTTATCCCGGGAGTGGGGTGAGCAGTTCTTC. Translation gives CASSLSREWGEQFF.

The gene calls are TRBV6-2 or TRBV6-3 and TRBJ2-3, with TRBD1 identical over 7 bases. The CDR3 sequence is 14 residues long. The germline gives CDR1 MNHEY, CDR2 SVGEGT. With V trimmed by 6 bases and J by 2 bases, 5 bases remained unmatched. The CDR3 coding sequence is TGTGCCAGCAGCCCAGGGGGACCCACAGATACGCAGTATTTT. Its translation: CASSPGGPTDTQYF.

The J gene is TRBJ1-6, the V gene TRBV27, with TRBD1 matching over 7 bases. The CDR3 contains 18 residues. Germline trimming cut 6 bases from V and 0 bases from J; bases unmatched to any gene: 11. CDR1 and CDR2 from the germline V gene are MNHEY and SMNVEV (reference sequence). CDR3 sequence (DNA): TGTGCCAGCAGCAGCGACAGGGACCCCAGCTCCTATAATTCACCCCTCCACTTT. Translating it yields CASSSDRDPSSYNSPLHF.

CDR3 bases: TGTGCCAGCAGCCCATGGGACAGGGGCTTGCCGGGGGGCTACACCTTC. Translating it yields CASSPWDRGLPGGYTF. The chain employs TRBV21-1 and TRBJ1-2; TRBD1 was called by the table and not checked on the DNA. TRBV21-1 is a pseudogene locus. The CDR3 covers 16 residues.

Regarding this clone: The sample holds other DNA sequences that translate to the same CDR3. The CDR3 reads CASRLAGTYEQYF. In DNA, the CDR3 is TGTGCCAGTAGACTAGCGGGGACCTACGAGCAGTACTTC. V usage is TRBV19 and J usage is TRBJ2-7; 10 bases align to TRBD2. The CDR3 contains 13 residues. V was clipped by 6 bases and J by 2 bases; unmatched bases: 1. Germline V CDR1 and CDR2: LNHDA, SQIVND (reference sequence).

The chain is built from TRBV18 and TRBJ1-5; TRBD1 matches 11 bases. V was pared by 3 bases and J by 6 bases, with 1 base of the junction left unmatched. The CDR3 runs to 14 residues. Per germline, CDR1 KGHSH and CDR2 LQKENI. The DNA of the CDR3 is TGTGCCAGCTCACCCGGGACAGGGGGTCAGCCCCAGCATTTT. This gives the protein CASSPGTGGQPQHF. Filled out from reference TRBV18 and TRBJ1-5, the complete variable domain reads NAGVMQNPRHLVRRRGQEARLRCSPMKGHSHVYWYRQLPEEGLKFMVYLQKENIIDESGMPKERFSAEFPKEGPSILRIQQVVRGDSAAYFCASSPGTGGQPQHFGDGTRLSIL.

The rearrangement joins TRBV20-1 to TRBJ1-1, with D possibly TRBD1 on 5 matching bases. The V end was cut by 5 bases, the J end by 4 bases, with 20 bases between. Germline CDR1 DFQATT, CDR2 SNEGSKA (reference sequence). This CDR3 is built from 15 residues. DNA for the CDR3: TGCAGTGCTGGTGGGGGTATACGGGGGAGCACTGAAGCTTTCTTT. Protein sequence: CSAGGGIRGSTEAFF.

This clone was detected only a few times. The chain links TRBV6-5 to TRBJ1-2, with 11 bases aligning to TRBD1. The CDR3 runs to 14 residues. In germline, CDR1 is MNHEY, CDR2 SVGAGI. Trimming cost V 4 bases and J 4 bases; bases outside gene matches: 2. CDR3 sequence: CASSLDRGPYGYTF. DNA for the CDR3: TGTGCCAGCAGTTTGGACAGGGGGCCCTATGGCTACACCTTC.

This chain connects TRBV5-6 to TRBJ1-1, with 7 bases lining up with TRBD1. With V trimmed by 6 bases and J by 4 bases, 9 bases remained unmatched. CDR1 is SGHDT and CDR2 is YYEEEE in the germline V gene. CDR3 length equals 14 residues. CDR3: CASTLLGTVTEAFF. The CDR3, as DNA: TGTGCCAGCACCCTATTAGGGACAGTCACTGAAGCTTTCTTT.

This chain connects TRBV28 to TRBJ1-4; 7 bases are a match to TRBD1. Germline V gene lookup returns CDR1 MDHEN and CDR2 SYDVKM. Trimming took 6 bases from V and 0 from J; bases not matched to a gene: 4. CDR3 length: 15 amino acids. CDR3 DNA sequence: TGTGCCAGCAGCCAGGGGGGCACAACTAATGAAAAACTGTTTTTT. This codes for CASSQGGTTNEKLFF. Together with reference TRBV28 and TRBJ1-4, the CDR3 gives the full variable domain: DVKVTQSSRYLVKRTGEKVFLECVQDMDHENMFWYRQDPGLGLRLIYFSYDVKMKEKGDIPEGYSVSREKKERFSLILESASTNQTSMYLCASSQGGTTNEKLFFGSGTQLSVL.

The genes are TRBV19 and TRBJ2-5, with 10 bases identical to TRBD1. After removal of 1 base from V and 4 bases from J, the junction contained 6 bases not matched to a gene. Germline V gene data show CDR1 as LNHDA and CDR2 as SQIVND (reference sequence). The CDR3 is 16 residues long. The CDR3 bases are TGTGCCAGTAGTATAGGACAGGGGGCGCAGGCAGAGACCCAGTACTTC. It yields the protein CASSIGQGAQAETQYF.

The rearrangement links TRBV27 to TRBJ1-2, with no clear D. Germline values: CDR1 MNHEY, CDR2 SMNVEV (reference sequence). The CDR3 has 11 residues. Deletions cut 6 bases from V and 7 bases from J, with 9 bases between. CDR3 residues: CASRMSGGYTF. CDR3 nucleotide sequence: TGTGCCAGCAGGATGAGCGGTGGCTACACCTTC.

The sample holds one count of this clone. Here the CDR3 DNA reads TGTGCCAGCAGCCCCCGGACAGACACAGATACGCAGTATTTT. As protein: CASSPRTDTDTQYF. The gene calls are TRBV2 and TRBJ2-3; D is perhaps TRBD1 (6 bases). This CDR3 has 14 amino acids. The V end lost 6 bases, the J end lost 2 bases, and 12 bases lay between the germline ends. Germline V lookup: CDR1 SNHLY, CDR2 FYNNEI.

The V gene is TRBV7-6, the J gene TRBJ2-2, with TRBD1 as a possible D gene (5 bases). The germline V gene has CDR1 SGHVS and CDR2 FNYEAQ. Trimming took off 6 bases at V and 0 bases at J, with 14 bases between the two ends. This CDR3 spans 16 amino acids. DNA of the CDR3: TGTGCCAGCAGACAAAATGGCAGGGCGAACACCGGGGAGCTGTTTTTT. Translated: CASRQNGRANTGELFF.

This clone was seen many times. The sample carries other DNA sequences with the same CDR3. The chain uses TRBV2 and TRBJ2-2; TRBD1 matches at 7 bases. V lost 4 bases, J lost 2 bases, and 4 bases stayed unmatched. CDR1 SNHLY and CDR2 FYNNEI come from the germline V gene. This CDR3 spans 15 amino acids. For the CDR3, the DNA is TGTGCCAGCAGTGGACAGGGAAGAAACACCGGGGAGCTGTTTTTT. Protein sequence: CASSGQGRNTGELFF.

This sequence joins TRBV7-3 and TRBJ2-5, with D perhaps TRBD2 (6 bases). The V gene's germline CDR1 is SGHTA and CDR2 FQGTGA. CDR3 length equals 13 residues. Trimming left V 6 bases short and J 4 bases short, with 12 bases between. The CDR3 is CASSRGKGETQYF. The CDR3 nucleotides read TGTGCCAGCAGTCGGGGGAAAGGAGAGACCCAGTACTTC.

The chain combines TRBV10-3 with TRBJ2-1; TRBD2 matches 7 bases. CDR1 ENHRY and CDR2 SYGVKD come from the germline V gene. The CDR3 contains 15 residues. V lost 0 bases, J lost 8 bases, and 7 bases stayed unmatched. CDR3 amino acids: CAISESWEGRHEQFF. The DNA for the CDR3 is TGTGCCATCAGTGAGTCGTGGGAGGGCCGCCATGAGCAGTTCTTC.

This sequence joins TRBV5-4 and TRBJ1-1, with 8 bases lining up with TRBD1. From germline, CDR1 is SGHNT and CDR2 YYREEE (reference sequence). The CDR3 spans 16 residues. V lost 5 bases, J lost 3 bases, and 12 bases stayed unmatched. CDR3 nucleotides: TGTGCCAGCAGGGGCGGACAGGGTCGGTCGGACACTGAAGCTTTCTTT. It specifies CASRGGQGRSDTEAFF.

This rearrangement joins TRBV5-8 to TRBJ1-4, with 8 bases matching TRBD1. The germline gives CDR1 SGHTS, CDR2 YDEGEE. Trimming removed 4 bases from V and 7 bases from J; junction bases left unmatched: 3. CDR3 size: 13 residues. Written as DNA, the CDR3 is TGTGCCAGCAGCCTGACAGGGGTTGAAAAACTGTTTTTT. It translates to CASSLTGVEKLFF.

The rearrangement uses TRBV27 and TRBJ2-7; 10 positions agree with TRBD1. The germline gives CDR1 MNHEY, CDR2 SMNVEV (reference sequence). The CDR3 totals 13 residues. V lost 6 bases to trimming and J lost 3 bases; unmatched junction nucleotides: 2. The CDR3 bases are TGTGCCAGCAGGAGGACAGGGGGCTACGAGCAGTACTTC. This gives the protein CASRRTGGYEQYF.